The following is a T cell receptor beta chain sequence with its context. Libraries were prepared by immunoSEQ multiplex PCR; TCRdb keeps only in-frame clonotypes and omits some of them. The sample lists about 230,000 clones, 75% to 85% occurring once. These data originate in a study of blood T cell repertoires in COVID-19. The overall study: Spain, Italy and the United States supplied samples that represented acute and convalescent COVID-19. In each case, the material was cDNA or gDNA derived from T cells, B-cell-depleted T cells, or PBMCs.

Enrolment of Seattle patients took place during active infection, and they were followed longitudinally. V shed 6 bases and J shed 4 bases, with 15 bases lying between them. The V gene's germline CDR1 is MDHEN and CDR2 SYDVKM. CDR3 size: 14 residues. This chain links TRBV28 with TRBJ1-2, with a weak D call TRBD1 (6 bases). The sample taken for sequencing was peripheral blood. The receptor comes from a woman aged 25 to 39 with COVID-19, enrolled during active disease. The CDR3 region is CASSPTDRGYGYTF. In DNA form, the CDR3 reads TGTGCCAGCAGCCCTACGGACAGAGGCTATGGCTACACCTTC.